This T cell receptor beta chain was recorded in a study of cytomegalovirus exposure and HLA in healthy donors. Findings and caveats of the study: A later analysis reportedly found that, within productive TCRs, an Asian-associated ancestry cluster had fewer N-insertions than the mean observed across the roughly 610 donors.

PCR was performed using 60 Vbeta and 13 Jbeta primers. Sequencing was performed with immunoSEQ multiplex PCR; in TCRdb, only in-frame clones are kept and a portion is missing. The sample includes roughly 190,000 clones, approximately 80% of them seen just once. The V and J ends lost 3 bases and 4 bases respectively, with 9 bases between them. The V gene's germline CDR1 is LNHDA and CDR2 SQIVND (reference sequence). The CDR3 runs to 13 residues. This clone has more than one count but fewer than ten. Antigen unknown. V is TRBV19 and J is TRBJ1-2; no clear D gene. The clonotype was recovered from a woman aged 40 to 50 in good health and CMV-seronegative. Sequences were obtained from PBMCs. As DNA, the CDR3 is TGTGCCAGTAGTATTGCGGGCGGCTATGGCTACACCTTC. Its translation: CASSIAGGYGYTF.